The clone carrying this T cell receptor (beta chain) has only one observation. Antigen: not known. Source study methods: ImmunoSEQ gave junction-only sequences without quality scores, so filtering differed. Assay: immunoSEQ multiplex PCR; the TCRdb copy retains only in-frame clones and omits some. The V and J calls and clone size are taken from that table; D and trimming were inferred from the DNA. This repertoire shows about 1.1 million clones, approximately 80% found once; its top ten account for 0.5% to 0.6%. This entry is derived from a study of shared clonotypes between healthy human individuals. Germline V lookup: CDR1 SNHLY, CDR2 FYNNEI. There are 16 residues in the CDR3. V dropped 2 bases and J dropped 6; count of bases not matched to a gene: 13. Study-level findings and limits: What rarefaction showed was incomplete sorted-subset sequencing despite large depth. A reduction in generation probabilities was seen for non-shared clonotypes relative to those shared by all four donors. Sample collection involved blood only; tissue repertoires are likely different.

The rearrangement links TRBV2 to TRBJ2-7; 7 bases align to TRBD2. This sequence originates from a man younger than 35 in good health. Some clones in this sample may be carry-over from other donors' samples. The sample comprised memory CD4+ T cells from PBMCs. Stated subset: CD45RA-negative fraction. The CDR3 loop is CASSEKASGSAGEQYF. DNA of the CDR3: TGTGCCAGCAGTGAAAAGGCTAGCGGTTCTGCGGGCGAGCAGTACTTC.